This is a list of T cell receptor beta chains from one sample in a study of molecular identifiers for immune sequencing clone quantification. TCRdb independently ran MiXCR on the PCR reads; one entry per CDR3 protein. This table holds under 600,000 distinct CDR3 sequences, about a fifth found once. Material for sequencing was naive CD8+ T cells from blood, with Jurkat cell RNA spiked in. These receptors were obtained from a human donor in good health. Some libraries in this study had Jurkat cell RNA spiked in. Each CDR3 is given with its conserved first and last residue. D genes are given only for firm matches. Size values are once, few and many counts, or a class for expanded clones, and some rows have none.

J | size | V | D | DNA | CDR3
TRBJ1-6 | few | TRBV28 | TRBD1 | TGTGCCAGCAGTTTACGACAGGGTATTTCACCCCTCCACTTT | CASSLRQGISPLHF
TRBJ2-2 | many | TRBV7-9 | NA | TGTGCCAGCAGCCCCCCATACAGGGTCCCCGGGGAGCTGTTTTTT | CASSPPYRVPGELFF
TRBJ2-7 | few | TRBV6-1 | NA | TGTGCCAGCAGTGTATTGCGGAGCTCCTACGAGCAGTACTTC | CASSVLRSSYEQYF
TRBJ2-7 | NA | TRBV28 | TRBD2 | TGTGCCAGCAGTTTACTACAACGGGAGGCCTTCTACGAGCAGTACTTC | CASSLLQREAFYEQYF
TRBJ2-5 | few | TRBV7-2 | TRBD2 | TGTGCCAGCAACGCGTGGGGACTAGCGGGAGGAGAGACCCAGTACTTC | CASNAWGLAGGETQYF
TRBJ2-1 | many | TRBV6-2/TRBV6-3 | NA | TGTGCCAGTACGATCGGGGGTGCTGAGCAGTTCTTC | CASTIGGAEQFF
TRBJ1-5 | NA | TRBV27 | NA | TGTGCCAGCTCAGGACGTCCGGGGCCCCAGCATTTT | CASSGRPGPQHF
TRBJ1-1 | many | TRBV4-1 | NA | TGCGCCAGCAGCCACCTGACAGCATACACTGAAGCTTTCTTT | CASSHLTAYTEAFF
TRBJ1-2 | few | TRBV30 | NA | TGTGCCTGGAGTGTACAGGGCAGCTCGGCTGGCTACACCTTC | CAWSVQGSSAGYTF
TRBJ1-5 | few | TRBV6-1 | NA | TGTGCCAGCAGTCGAGAGCCTGGGGCAGGGGCCTTTAATCAGCCCCAGCATTTT | CASSREPGAGAFNQPQHF
TRBJ1-5 | few | TRBV6-5 | NA | TGTGCCAGCAGCCAAGGACCTTATCGGCCCCAGCATTTT | CASSQGPYRPQHF
TRBJ1-5 | NA | TRBV28 | TRBD1 | TGTGCCAGCAGTTTATTGGAGGGGGCCAGCAATCAGCCCCAGCATTTT | CASSLLEGASNQPQHF
TRBJ1-5 | many | TRBV23-1 | TRBD1 | TGCGCCAGCAGTCCCCAACAGGGGAGCCAGCCCCAGCATTTT | CASSPQQGSQPQHF
TRBJ1-5 | many | TRBV21-1 | NA | TGTGCCAGCAGCAAAGAGGGCAGTGCGCTATTTAACAATCAGCCCCAGCATTTT | CASSKEGSALFNNQPQHF
TRBJ1-4 | few | TRBV7-9 | TRBD1 | TGTGCCAGCAGCACGGCCGGGACAGGGAACGAAAAACTGTTTTTT | CASSTAGTGNEKLFF
TRBJ1-1 | NA | TRBV12-3/TRBV12-4 | TRBD1 | TGTGCCAGTAGTTGGACAGGGCCCTACACTGAAGCTTTCTTT | CASSWTGPYTEAFF
TRBJ2-1 | many | TRBV30 | NA | TGTGCCTGGAGGCCCGAGAACAATGAGCAGTTCTTC | CAWRPENNEQFF
TRBJ2-3 | many | TRBV4-3 | NA | TGCGCCAGCAGCCAAGAAGGCGTCGGCACAGATACGCAGTATTTT | CASSQEGVGTDTQYF
TRBJ1-5 | few | TRBV9 | NA | TGTGCCAGCAGCCCCGGAGGGGGGGACTATCAGCCCCAGCATTTT | CASSPGGGDYQPQHF
TRBJ2-6 | many | TRBV5-1 | NA | TGCGCCAGCAGCTCTGGAGCGGAGAGCTCTGGGGCCAACGTCCTGACTTTC | CASSSGAESSGANVLTF
TRBJ2-2 | many | TRBV5-4 | TRBD1 | TGTGCCAGCAGCTTGGGGACAGGGGAGAGTAACACCGGGGAGCTGTTTTTT | CASSLGTGESNTGELFF
TRBJ2-1 | many | TRBV7-9 | NA | TGTGCCAGCAGCTTAGTCGGCGGTGAGCAGTTCTTC | CASSLVGGEQFF
TRBJ2-7 | NA | TRBV20-1 | TRBD2 | TGCAGTAGGCGATCGGGACTAGCGGCCGAGCAGTACTTC | CSRRSGLAAEQYF
TRBJ2-3 | NA | TRBV12-5 | TRBD2 | TGTGCTAGTGGTTTGGGACTAGCGGGGCGCACAGATACGCAGTATTTT | CASGLGLAGRTDTQYF
TRBJ1-6 | many | TRBV20-1 | NA | TGCAGTGCTAACGAAGGGGGAGGCCCCTTACATTCACCCCTCCACTTT | CSANEGGGPLHSPLHF
TRBJ2-1 | NA | TRBV2 | TRBD2 | TGTGCCAGCAGCGGACTAGGCGGAAGCTACAATGAGCAGTTCTTC | CASSGLGGSYNEQFF
TRBJ2-7 | few | TRBV7-3 | TRBD2 | TGTGCCAGCAGCTTAGTCGGCGGGAGTTCGGGGGAGCAGTACTTC | CASSLVGGSSGEQYF
TRBJ1-2 | few | TRBV5-5 | NA | TGTGCCAGCAGCTTGGCCGGTTCTACAGGAGCTAACTATGGCTACACCTTC | CASSLAGSTGANYGYTF
TRBJ2-7 | NA | TRBV3-1 | NA | TGTGCCAGCAGCCGCGGACCGGACGGGAATTACGAGCAGTACTTC | CASSRGPDGNYEQYF
TRBJ2-3 | NA | TRBV19 | NA | TGTGCCAGTAGTCCCCAGGGATCTGCAGGTGATACGCAGTATTTT | CASSPQGSAGDTQYF
TRBJ2-2 | NA | TRBV19 | TRBD1 | TGTGCCAGTAACCAGGGGGACACCGGGGAGCTGTTTTTT | CASNQGDTGELFF
TRBJ2-5 | few | TRBV7-9 | NA | TGTGCCAGCAGCCACCCGGGACGGATACCTCAAGAGACCCAGTACTTC | CASSHPGRIPQETQYF
TRBJ1-6 | NA | TRBV7-9 | NA | TGTGCCAGCAGCTTAAGACAGCCTGATAGCTCCTATAATTCACCCCCCCACTTT | CASSLRQPDSSYNSPPHF
TRBJ2-5 | NA | TRBV28 | TRBD1 | TGTGCCAGCAACCTCCAGGGGGCTCCTCAGACCCAGTACTTC | CASNLQGAPQTQYF
TRBJ2-1 | NA | TRBV9 | TRBD2 | TGTGCCATCAGCGTAGAAGGCGGGAGTAGGAATGAGCAGCTCTTC | CAISVEGGSRNEQLF
TRBJ2-2 | NA | TRBV13 | NA | TGTGCCAGCAGCCATCGGACTTCACCAAATGGCGCCGGGGAGCTGTTTTTT | CASSHRTSPNGAGELFF
TRBJ2-7 | few | TRBV7-2 | NA | TGTGCCAGCAGCTTAGAATTCTACGAGCAGTACTTC | CASSLEFYEQYF